What follows are 19 T cell receptor beta chains derived from one specimen sequenced in a study of brain T cells in children with intractable seizures. Method: immunoSEQ multiplex PCR; TCRdb's copy keeps in-frame clones and lacks some. The sample holds about 110,000 clones, 85% to 95% seen once. The source was peripheral blood, collected at surgery. The receptors were sampled from a boy younger than two with hemimegalencephaly and intractable seizures.

About this clone: Other DNA sequences within the sample encode an identical CDR3. This rearrangement joins TRBV30 to TRBJ2-7; D is ambiguous. The CDR3 length is 12 residues. Germline loops: CDR1 GTSNPN, CDR2 SVGIG (reference sequence). V lost 1 base and J lost 2, with 6 bases in between. CDR3 nucleotide sequence: TGTGCCTGGAGTGGTCAGACCTACGAGCAGTACTTC. Its translation is CAWSGQTYEQYF.

This chain uses TRBV4-1 with TRBJ2-6; D might be TRBD1 or TRBD2, each matching 6 bases. This CDR3 is 17 amino acids long. CDR1 and CDR2 (germline): MGHRA, YSYEKL. Trimming cost V 3 bases and J 4 bases, with 16 bases left between them. The CDR3 bases are TGCGCCAGCAGCCATTTAAATCGGGGGCGAGGGGCCAACGTCCTGACTTTC. It translates to CASSHLNRGRGANVLTF.

The rearrangement uses TRBV18 and TRBJ2-5; D uncertain. The CDR3 has 13 residues. Trimming shortened V by 3 bases and J by 0 bases, and 5 bases separated the two germline ends. Germline assignment: CDR1 KGHSH and CDR2 LQKENI. CDR3 nucleotide sequence: TGTGCCAGCTCACCTACCGACCAAGAGACCCAGTACTTC. Protein: CASSPTDQETQYF.

The chain recombines TRBV6-5 with TRBJ2-1; D unresolved. Germline V CDR1 and CDR2: MNHEY, SVGAGI. The CDR3 loop spans 15 amino acids. V was trimmed by 6 bases and J by 3 bases, leaving 15 bases between them. Here the CDR3 reads CASRARTLDYNEQFF. Here the CDR3 DNA reads TGTGCCAGCAGAGCAAGGACCCTAGACTACAATGAGCAGTTCTTC.

This sequence joins TRBV2 and TRBJ2-1; D perhaps matches TRBD2 (5 bases). In germline, CDR1 is SNHLY, CDR2 FYNNEI. The V gene lost 8 bases and the J gene lost 8 bases, with 13 bases spanning the gap. The CDR3 sequence is 12 residues long. The CDR3 sequence: CASGPQRDEQFF. As DNA, the CDR3 is TGTGCCAGCGGGCCTCAGAGGGATGAGCAGTTCTTC.

This clone was detected only once. The chain employs TRBV4-2 and TRBJ1-3; unclear D gene. The CDR3 is 13 amino acids. CDR1 and CDR2 from the germline V gene are LGHNA and YNFKEQ. The V end lost 0 bases, the J end lost 6 bases, and 6 bases lay between the germline ends. The CDR3 protein is CASSQDPVNTIYF. The CDR3 region has the DNA TGTGCCAGCAGCCAAGATCCTGTAAACACCATATATTTT.

This chain connects TRBV11-2 to TRBJ2-7; 7 bases align to TRBD1. Losses at the gene ends were 5 bases for V and 3 bases for J; bases not matched to a gene: 13. This CDR3 spans 16 amino acids. Germline lookup yields CDR1 SGHAT and CDR2 FQNNGV. The CDR3 here is CASSPTNLGQNYEQYF. CDR3 DNA: TGTGCCAGCAGCCCAACAAACTTGGGACAGAACTACGAGCAGTACTTC.

The chain carries TRBV6-5 and TRBJ2-1, with TRBD2 as a possible D gene (6 bases). Germline CDR1 is MNHEY and CDR2 is SVGAGI. Deletions cut 7 bases from V and 0 bases from J, with 10 bases between. The CDR3 has 14 residues. The CDR3 DNA reads as TGTGCCAGCATGGCGGGAAGCTCCTACAATGAGCAGTTCTTC. Its protein product is CASMAGSSYNEQFF.

This clone came up once. The genes are TRBV19 and TRBJ2-7; 9 positions agree with TRBD1. The CDR3 loop spans 13 amino acids. Germline trimming cut 5 bases from V and 6 bases from J; bases unmatched to any gene: 5. Germline CDR1 is LNHDA and CDR2 is SQIVND (reference sequence). This chain's CDR3 is CASSLRTGVEQYF. CDR3 nucleotide sequence: TGTGCCAGTAGTCTTAGGACAGGGGTCGAGCAGTACTTC.

The J gene is TRBJ2-5, the V gene TRBV5-1; no firm D call. V dropped 1 base and J dropped 0 bases, with 4 bases sitting between them. Looked up from germline, CDR1 is SGHRS and CDR2 is YFSETQ. The CDR3 is 13 amino acids. As DNA, the CDR3 is TGCGCCAGCAGCTTGTATGACCAAGAGACCCAGTACTTC. Amino acid sequence: CASSLYDQETQYF.

The gene calls are TRBV4-1 and TRBJ2-3; 10 positions match TRBD2. The germline CDR1 and CDR2 sequences are MGHRA and YSYEKL. V shed 4 bases and J 4 bases; nucleotides not matched to a gene: 17. The CDR3 runs to 19 residues. The CDR3 reads CASSLNFYPGLAVPDTQYF. CDR3 DNA: TGCGCCAGCAGCCTTAATTTCTACCCCGGACTAGCGGTTCCAGATACGCAGTATTTT.

J is TRBJ2-7 and V is TRBV7-2; D is possibly TRBD2 (5 bases). This CDR3 comprises 15 residues. The germline V gene has CDR1 SGHTA and CDR2 FQGNSA. Trimming shortened V by 1 base and J by 11 bases, and 21 bases separated the two germline ends. The CDR3, as DNA: TGTGCCAGCAGCTTAGAGGTTATTAGGGAGTCGGTCGAGTACTTC. Encoded protein: CASSLEVIRESVEYF.

This chain connects TRBV5-4 to TRBJ2-1, with 8 nucleotides matching TRBD2. Germline V gives CDR1 SGHNT, CDR2 YYREEE (reference sequence). Trimming at V came to 4 bases and at J to 7 bases, leaving 7 bases not matched to a gene. The CDR3 spans 14 residues. The CDR3 protein is CASSNGTRGNEQFF. CDR3 nucleotides: TGTGCCAGCAGCAACGGGACTAGGGGTAATGAGCAGTTCTTC.

The chain recombines TRBV6-2 or TRBV6-3 with TRBJ2-2, with D tentatively TRBD2 (6 bases). From germline, CDR1 is MNHEY and CDR2 SVGEGT. This CDR3 is 15 amino acids long. Deletions cut 5 bases from V and 2 bases from J, with 12 bases between. Here the CDR3 DNA reads TGTGCCAGCAGTGCCGTAGCGGTCAACACCGGGGAGCTGTTTTTT. It translates to CASSAVAVNTGELFF.

The rearrangement joins TRBV6-5 to TRBJ1-5; unclear D gene. The CDR3 runs to 15 residues. Trimming removed 8 bases at V and 0 bases at J, with 14 bases between. CDR1 and CDR2 (germline): MNHEY, SVGAGI. This CDR3 reads CASVSSTSSNQPQHF. The CDR3 nucleotides read TGTGCCAGCGTTTCTAGTACCTCTAGCAATCAGCCCCAGCATTTT.

CDR3 residues: CASSLVAGANVLTF. The CDR3 bases are TGTGCCAGCAGTTTAGTCGCTGGGGCCAACGTCCTGACTTTC. The chain is built from TRBV27 and TRBJ2-6; D is uncertain. V dropped 2 bases and J dropped 2 bases, with 4 bases sitting between them. The length of the CDR3 is 14 residues. Germline lookup yields CDR1 MNHEY and CDR2 SMNVEV (reference sequence).

This chain links TRBV18 with TRBJ1-5, with D possibly TRBD1 on 5 matching bases. With 1 base removed from V and 1 base from J, the gap between germline ends came to 11 bases. CDR1 is KGHSH, CDR2 LQKENI, per germline. CDR3 length: 16 amino acids. CDR3 sequence reads: CASSPRGDRSNQPQHF. The CDR3 DNA reads as TGTGCCAGCTCACCACGTGGCGACAGAAGCAATCAGCCCCAGCATTTT.

The chain recombines TRBV4-2 with TRBJ2-1, with TRBD2 identical over 7 bases. The germline gives CDR1 LGHNA, CDR2 YNFKEQ. There are 18 residues in the CDR3. V dropped 4 bases and J dropped 1; count of bases not matched to a gene: 13. The chain's CDR3 is CASSPVVVLAESYNEQFF. The CDR3, as DNA: TGTGCCAGCAGCCCCGTCGTAGTGCTAGCGGAATCCTACAATGAGCAGTTCTTC.

The rearrangement uses TRBV30 and TRBJ2-7, with D perhaps TRBD2 (5 bases). The CDR3 has 14 amino acids. V dropped 1 base and J dropped 6 bases, with 16 bases sitting between them. The germline V gene encodes CDR1 GTSNPN and CDR2 SVGIG (reference sequence). The CDR3 sequence: CAWSDGLIGPEQYF. Written as DNA, the CDR3 is TGTGCCTGGAGTGACGGACTCATCGGGCCCGAGCAGTACTTC.